A selection of T cell receptor beta chains follows, all from one sample in a study of CD8+ T cells in alopecia areata. TCRdb keeps only in-frame clones here, not all; method: immunoSEQ multiplex PCR. The table lists approximately 140,000 clones, approximately 85% of them singletons. The source was CD8+ T cells sorted from blood, collected at week 4, from a patient treated with tofacitinib. These receptors were collected from a human donor with alopecia areata. CDR3s include the opening cysteine and the closing phenylalanine or tryptophan. Each record gives: V gene, D gene, clone size, J gene, CDR3 DNA, CDR3 protein. The D gene is left open where the match is weak. Size values are once, few and many counts, or a class for expanded clones, and some rows have none.

>TRBV9|NA|medium-sized|TRBJ2-5
TGTGCCAGCAGCGGAGGGGAAGGGGCGGGGGAGACCCAGTACTTC
CASSGGEGAGETQYF
>TRBV13|NA|NA|TRBJ1-2
TGTGCCAGCAGCTTAGGACGGCTTAACTATGGCTACACCTTC
CASSLGRLNYGYTF
>TRBV7-9|TRBD2|few|TRBJ2-7
TGTGCCAGCAGCTCTTACCGGCTAGCGGGGATCCCCTACGAGCAGTACTTC
CASSSYRLAGIPYEQYF
>TRBV21-1|NA|NA|TRBJ2-7
TGTGCCAGCAGCAAAAAATGGTCGGGACAGTCCTACGAGCAGTACTTC
CASSKKWSGQSYEQYF
>TRBV18|NA|NA|TRBJ1-4
TGTGCCAGCTCACCTGGACGAAGATATGGTAATGAAAAACTGTTTTTT
CASSPGRRYGNEKLFF
>TRBV7-9|NA|NA|TRBJ2-3
TGTGCCAGCAGCCCGACTAAGAGCACAGATACGCAGTATTTT
CASSPTKSTDTQYF
>TRBV18|NA|few|TRBJ2-1
TGTGCCAGCTCGACTTCAGGGTACAATGAGCAGTTCTTC
CASSTSGYNEQFF
>TRBV5-1|NA|once|TRBJ2-4
TGCGCCAGCAGCTTGGGGGAGTCCCTCGGTTCCATTCAGTACTTC
CASSLGESLGSIQYF
>TRBV4-1|NA|NA|TRBJ2-2
TGCGCCAGCAGCCAAAATGGACAGCCGAACACCGGGGAGCTGTTTTTT
CASSQNGQPNTGELFF
>TRBV25-1|NA|NA|TRBJ1-1
TGTGCCAGCAGTGAAGTAGTAGGGGGGCGCACTGAAGCTTTCTTT
CASSEVVGGRTEAFF
>TRBV29-1|TRBD1|NA|TRBJ2-7
TGCAGCGTTGAGGGGTGGACAGGGGCTTCCTCCTACGAGCAGTACTTC
CSVEGWTGASSYEQYF
>TRBV4-2|NA|NA|TRBJ1-2
TGTGCCAGCAGCCAGCTAGGGTCCTATGGCTACACCTTC
CASSQLGSYGYTF
>TRBV2|TRBD2|NA|TRBJ2-3
TGTGCCAGCAGTGACCTAGCGGGGGACCTCACAGATACGCAGTATTTT
CASSDLAGDLTDTQYF
>TRBV15|TRBD1|NA|TRBJ1-5
TGTGCCACCAGCGGGGGACAGAGTAGCAATCAGCCCCAGCATTTT
CATSGGQSSNQPQHF
>TRBV5-6|NA|NA|TRBJ1-1
TGTGCCAGCAGCCTCGGGGGGGCGCTTGTTGAAGCTTTCTTT
CASSLGGALVEAFF
>TRBV7-9|TRBD2|NA|TRBJ2-7
TGTGCCAGCAGCTCCCCACTAGCGGGGAACTACTACGGGGGCGACGAGCAGTACTTC
CASSSPLAGNYYGGDEQYF
>TRBV4-3|NA|NA|TRBJ2-5
TGCGCCAGCAGCGCACAAACAGGGACGGGGGAGACCCAGTACTTC
CASSAQTGTGETQYF
>TRBV19|NA|NA|TRBJ1-1
TGTGCCAGTAGTTTTGGGCAGTGGAACACTGAAGCTTTCTTT
CASSFGQWNTEAFF
>TRBV7-9|TRBD1|NA|TRBJ2-7
TGTGCCAGCAGCCAAGAGACAGGGGACGAGCAGTACTTC
CASSQETGDEQYF
>TRBV19|NA|NA|TRBJ1-2
TGTGCCAGTAGTATCGCCAGCTTCTATGGCTACACCTTC
CASSIASFYGYTF
>TRBV27|NA|NA|TRBJ2-3
TGTGCCAGCAGTTTATCGAGTATCAGCACAGATACGCAGTATTTT
CASSLSSISTDTQYF
>TRBV5-1|TRBD2|NA|TRBJ2-3
TGCGCCAGCACGGATGGCGGGGGGGCCGCAGATACGCAGTATTTT
CASTDGGGAADTQYF